Each of the 26 T cell receptor beta chains below was sequenced from the same sample in a study of cytomegalovirus exposure and HLA in healthy donors. Researchers ran the PCR with 60 Vbeta and 13 Jbeta primers. This table comes from immunoSEQ multiplex PCR, and its TCRdb copy is limited to in-frame clones, with some not included. The data show 160,000 or so clones, about 80% seen once. The sequencing input was PBMCs. These receptors all come from a woman aged 40 to 50 in good health and CMV-seronegative.

V usage is TRBV6-1 and J usage is TRBJ2-7; perhaps TRBD1 as D (6 bases). The CDR3 is 17 residues long. Germline-derived CDR1 and CDR2 are MNHNS and SASEGT. Trimming left V 3 bases short and J 5 bases short, with 23 bases between. CDR3 loop: CASSDRGSFLSANEQYF. The CDR3 DNA follows: TGTGCCAGCAGTGACAGGGGAAGTTTCTTAAGTGCCAACGAGCAGTACTTC.

The chain recombines TRBV5-1 with TRBJ2-1; 8 nucleotides match TRBD2. The germline V gene encodes CDR1 SGHRS and CDR2 YFSETQ. With V trimmed by 2 bases and J by 0 bases, 13 bases remained unmatched. The CDR3 is 19 residues long. The CDR3 is CASSLLPGAGESSYNEQFF. The CDR3 DNA follows: TGCGCCAGCAGCTTACTGCCCGGAGCGGGGGAGAGCTCCTACAATGAGCAGTTCTTC.

This clone showed up just once. The chain joins TRBV9 to TRBJ2-7; D uncertain. V shed 4 bases and J shed 7 bases, with 15 bases lying between them. Germline V gives CDR1 SGDLS, CDR2 YYNGEE. CDR3 length: 13 amino acids. The CDR3 here is CASSPPNDWEQYF. Here the CDR3 DNA reads TGTGCCAGCAGCCCCCCCAACGACTGGGAGCAGTACTTC.

The rearrangement links TRBV28 to TRBJ1-4, with a tentative D call TRBD1 (5 bases). The germline gives CDR1 MDHEN, CDR2 SYDVKM. The CDR3 runs 15 residues. V was pared by 3 bases and J by 3 bases, with 11 bases between. The CDR3 DNA reads as TGTGCCAGCAGTTTCGGGGGTGTTGCTAATGAAAAACTGTTTTTT. Its protein product is CASSFGGVANEKLFF.

V usage is TRBV5-4 and J usage is TRBJ1-4; 7 positions match TRBD1. Germline V CDR1 and CDR2: SGHNT, YYREEE (reference sequence). The ends lost 5 bases at V and 7 bases at J; junction bases unmatched: 14. This CDR3 contains 16 residues. CDR3 residues: CASSGEPGQSSEKLFF. In DNA form, the CDR3 reads TGTGCCAGCAGTGGAGAACCGGGACAGAGTAGTGAAAAACTGTTTTTT.

This chain joins TRBV5-1 and TRBJ1-3, with D perhaps TRBD1 (5 bases). The CDR3 totals 14 residues. Germline CDR1 and CDR2: SGHRS and YFSETQ. V lost 2 bases to trimming and J lost 2 bases, with 8 bases between them. In nucleotides, the CDR3 is TGCGCCAGCAGCTTCGGGGGAACTGGAAACACCATATATTTT. Its protein product is CASSFGGTGNTIYF.

This sequence joins TRBV30 and TRBJ1-4; D might be TRBD1 (5 bases). Germline CDR1 GTSNPN, CDR2 SVGIG (reference sequence). Trimming removed 3 bases from V and 4 bases from J, with 15 bases in between. CDR3 length equals 15 residues. CDR3 protein: CAWSLGAALNEKLFF. In DNA, the CDR3 is TGTGCCTGGAGCCTTGGGGCAGCTCTTAATGAAAAACTGTTTTTT.

The chain couples TRBV30 to TRBJ2-2; a possible D gene is TRBD1 (6 bases). The V gene's germline CDR1 is GTSNPN and CDR2 SVGIG (reference sequence). This CDR3 has 12 residues. The CDR3 DNA reads TGTGCTATTGAGGGGGTTCCCGGGGAGCTGTTTTTT. Translating gives CAIEGVPGELFF.

The V gene is TRBV28, the J gene TRBJ1-1; D not resolved. The ends were cut back, 4 bases at V and 3 bases at J, with 3 bases in the middle. The CDR3 runs to 11 residues. In germline, CDR1 is MDHEN, CDR2 SYDVKM. The CDR3 is CASSSYTEAFF. The CDR3 nucleotides read TGTGCCAGCAGTTCCTACACTGAAGCTTTCTTT.

The V and J genes are TRBV5-5 and TRBJ1-1; TRBD1 might be the D (5 bases). CDR1 and CDR2 (germline): SGHKS, YYEKEE (reference sequence). The CDR3 runs to 15 residues. Trimming shortened V by 0 bases and J by 1 base, and 10 bases separated the two germline ends. CDR3 amino acids: CASSLEGVENTEAFF. The CDR3 region has the DNA TGTGCCAGCAGCTTGGAAGGGGTGGAGAACACTGAAGCTTTCTTT.

The chain links TRBV30 to TRBJ1-2; 7 positions match TRBD1. Per germline, CDR1 GTSNPN and CDR2 SVGIG (reference sequence). J was trimmed by 2 bases and V by 5 bases; bases with no gene match: 8. There are 14 residues in the CDR3. CDR3 residues: CAWDREGMNYGYTF. The CDR3 DNA reads TGTGCCTGGGACAGGGAAGGGATGAACTATGGCTACACCTTC.

V gene TRBV30 combines with J gene TRBJ2-1; 7 bases map to TRBD2. This CDR3 comprises 15 residues. The V segment lost 1 base and the J segment 4 bases; nucleotides outside the gene matches: 7. Germline V gene data show CDR1 as GTSNPN and CDR2 as SVGIG (reference sequence). CDR3 DNA sequence: TGTGCCTGGAGTGGAGGTAGCGGGCCTTACAATGAGCAGTTCTTC. Protein: CAWSGGSGPYNEQFF.

The CDR3 reads CASSSPGTSNNEQFF. The CDR3 coding sequence is TGTGCCAGCAGTTCTCCCGGGACTAGCAACAATGAGCAGTTCTTC. This chain uses TRBV28 with TRBJ2-1; 9 bases fit TRBD2. CDR3 length: 15 amino acids. Germline CDR1 is MDHEN and CDR2 is SYDVKM. V shed 4 bases and J 5 bases; nucleotides not matched to a gene: 6.

The chain is built from TRBV6-1 and TRBJ1-1; D is ambiguous. The germline CDR1 and CDR2 sequences are MNHNS and SASEGT. Trimming left V 5 bases short and J 8 bases short, with 9 bases between. The CDR3 covers 11 residues. The CDR3 region is CASSYRPEAFF. CDR3 sequence (DNA): TGTGCCAGCAGTTACAGACCAGAAGCTTTCTTT.

V is TRBV6-1 and J is TRBJ2-3; 8 positions match TRBD1. J lost 3 bases, V lost 7 bases, and 6 bases had no gene match. Germline V gene data show CDR1 as MNHNS and CDR2 as SASEGT. This CDR3 has 14 residues. CDR3 DNA sequence: TGTGCCAGCATCGACAGGGGAAGAACAGATACGCAGTATTTT. Its protein is CASIDRGRTDTQYF.

This chain joins TRBV28 and TRBJ1-1, with D hard to call. This CDR3 is 13 amino acids long. Germline V gene data show CDR1 as MDHEN and CDR2 as SYDVKM. V gave up 7 bases and J gave up 1 base, with 10 bases separating them. The CDR3 DNA follows: TGTGCCAGCAAAGGAGGTAGGAACACTGAAGCTTTCTTT. Protein: CASKGGRNTEAFF.

This chain joins TRBV5-1 and TRBJ2-2; 13 bases match TRBD2. Germline lookup yields CDR1 SGHRS and CDR2 YFSETQ. Trimming cost V 5 bases and J 7 bases; bases outside gene matches: 5. This CDR3 is 15 amino acids long. CDR3 in amino acids: CASSSGTSGIGELFF. CDR3 coding DNA: TGCGCCAGCAGTTCCGGGACTAGCGGGATCGGGGAGCTGTTTTTT.

This clone was recorded once. This chain uses TRBV19 with TRBJ1-2; 7 bases agree with TRBD1. CDR1 and CDR2 (germline): LNHDA, SQIVND (reference sequence). The CDR3 extends over 14 amino acids. The J segment lost 0 bases and the V segment lost 2 bases, leaving 0 bases of the junction unmatched. CDR3 in DNA: TGTGCCAGTAGTATAACAGGGGCTAACTATGGCTACACCTTC. It encodes CASSITGANYGYTF.

The rearrangement links TRBV27 to TRBJ2-2, with 10 bases that match TRBD1. Germline V gene data show CDR1 as MNHEY and CDR2 as SMNVEV (reference sequence). This CDR3 has 16 amino acids. The V segment lost 1 base and the J segment 5 bases; nucleotides outside the gene matches: 4. The CDR3 region is CASSLLGTGVTGELFF. In nucleotides, the CDR3 is TGTGCCAGCAGTTTATTAGGGACAGGGGTAACCGGGGAGCTGTTTTTT.

The chain uses TRBV5-1 and TRBJ2-5, with D maybe TRBD1 (5 bases). The J call may not be correct, given that the DNA end is closer to TRBJ2-7. The CDR3 covers 14 residues. Germline-derived CDR1 and CDR2 are SGHRS and YFSETQ. The CDR3 DNA reads as TGCGCCAGCAGCTCCCAGGGTGGGCAGTCCGAGCAGTACTTC. Translated, it gives CASSSQGGQSEQYF.

This clone was detected only once. The chain employs TRBV9 and TRBJ2-1, with D possibly TRBD2 on 6 matching bases. The V end lost 8 bases, the J end lost 3 bases, and 12 bases lay between the germline ends. Germline loops: CDR1 SGDLS, CDR2 YYNGEE. CDR3 length: 13 amino acids. In DNA form, the CDR3 reads TGTGCCAGACCCGGGACTGGCTACAATGAGCAGTTCTTC. It codes for CARPGTGYNEQFF.

This clone was found a few times. The chain employs TRBV5-4 and TRBJ1-4; D possibly corresponds to TRBD1 (5 bases). Trimming shortened V by 4 bases and J by 3 bases, and 22 bases separated the two germline ends. Germline CDR1 SGHNT, CDR2 YYREEE (reference sequence). The CDR3 sequence is 18 residues long. This CDR3 reads CASSVGHLLEGSNEKLFF. CDR3 nucleotides: TGTGCCAGCAGCGTAGGACACCTTTTGGAAGGGTCTAATGAAAAACTGTTTTTT.

V is TRBV30 and J is TRBJ2-1, with a weak D call TRBD1 (5 bases). CDR1 and CDR2 (germline): GTSNPN, SVGIG (reference sequence). V lost 1 base, J lost 7 bases, and 14 bases lay in between. The length of the CDR3 is 14 residues. The CDR3, as DNA: TGTGCCTGGAGTGCCCCGGGCAGGGTAAATGAGCAGTTCTTC. Its translation: CAWSAPGRVNEQFF. Based on the CDR3 plus reference TRBV30 and TRBJ2-1, the full variable domain is SQTIHQWPATLVQPVGSPLSLECTVEGTSNPNLYWYRQAAGRGLQLLFYSVGIGQISSEVPQNLSASRPQDRQFILSSKKLLLSDSGFYLCAWSAPGRVNEQFFGPGTRLTVL.

CDR3 in DNA: TGCAGCTTCCCCGGGTCACTAGCGGGACCCTCCTACAATGAGCAGTTCTTC. It yields the protein CSFPGSLAGPSYNEQFF. V usage is TRBV29-1 and J usage is TRBJ2-1, with 10 bases lining up with TRBD2. There are 17 residues in the CDR3. V shed 8 bases and J 0 bases; nucleotides not matched to a gene: 13. Germline CDR1 SQVTM, CDR2 ANQGSEA.

This clone turned up a few times. This sequence joins TRBV4-2 and TRBJ2-3, with 10 bases aligning to TRBD2. Germline-derived CDR1 and CDR2 are LGHNA and YNFKEQ. This CDR3 region has 16 residues. V shed 3 bases and J 5 bases; nucleotides not matched to a gene: 8. CDR3 bases: TGTGCCAGCAGCCAGGGAGCGGGAGGGGGAGGAGATACGCAGTATTTT. This codes for CASSQGAGGGGDTQYF.

This clone was picked up one time. This chain links TRBV28 with TRBJ2-7, with D maybe TRBD2 (6 bases). CDR3 length: 14 residues. Germline CDR1 is MDHEN and CDR2 is SYDVKM. The V end was cut by 5 bases, the J end by 5 bases, with 16 bases between. The CDR3, as DNA: TGTGCCAGCAGTAGGGGCGGGATTCCCAACGAGCAGTACTTC. Protein: CASSRGGIPNEQYF. Full variable domain (remainder filled in from reference TRBV28 and TRBJ2-7): DVKVTQSSRYLVKRTGEKVFLECVQDMDHENMFWYRQDPGLGLRLIYFSYDVKMKEKGDIPEGYSVSREKKERFSLILESASTNQTSMYLCASSRGGIPNEQYFGPGTRLTVT.